This T cell receptor (beta chain) appears in the sequencing data of a study of chemoradiotherapy in HPV16-positive cancers. Study information: Functional T-cell assays on a couple of HPV16-positive patients' cells defined candidate HPV-specific clones and common TCR motifs. Study outcomes and limitations: Candidate HPV-specific clones and E7-related TCR motifs grew in tumor during treatment. Functional assays defining HPV-specific T cells used only a couple of HPV16-positive patients.

Trimming stripped 4 bases from V and 0 bases from J, with 13 bases between. Germline V gene sequence: CDR1 SGHNT, CDR2 YYREEE (reference sequence). The CDR3 runs to 16 residues. By share, this clone ranks as medium-sized. The target antigen is unknown. Some clones are missing from TCRdb's copy, which holds only in-frame ones; the method was immunoSEQ multiplex PCR. The sample has about 24,000 clones, roughly 87% seen once. The TCR originated in a human donor with HPV-associated anogenital cancer. The specimen comprised blood, sampled from a patient who underwent chemoradiotherapy. This sequence joins TRBV5-4 and TRBJ2-2; D assignment may be TRBD1 or TRBD2 (5 bases each). The CDR3 region is CASSPGTSSNTGELFF. For the CDR3, the DNA is TGTGCCAGCAGCCCGGGGACGTCTTCGAACACCGGGGAGCTGTTTTTT.